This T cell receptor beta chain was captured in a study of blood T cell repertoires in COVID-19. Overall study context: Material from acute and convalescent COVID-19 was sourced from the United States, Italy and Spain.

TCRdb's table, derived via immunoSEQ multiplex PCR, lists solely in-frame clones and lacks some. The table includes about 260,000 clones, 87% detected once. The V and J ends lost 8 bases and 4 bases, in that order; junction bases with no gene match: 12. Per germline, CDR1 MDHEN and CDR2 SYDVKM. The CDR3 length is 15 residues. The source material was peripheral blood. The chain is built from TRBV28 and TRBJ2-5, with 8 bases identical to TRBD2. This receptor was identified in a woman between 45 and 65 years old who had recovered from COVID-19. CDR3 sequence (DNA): TGTGCCAGCCTCAGGCCTGCGGGGGGCGTAGAGACCCAGTACTTC. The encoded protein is CASLRPAGGVETQYF.